Listed below are T cell receptor beta chains from one sample, sequenced in a study of technical replicates of blood from several donors. Clones were read by immunoSEQ multiplex PCR, and TCRdb kept only the in-frame ones, dropping some. Among tens of thousands of clones, around 90% were seen once, and the ten largest hold about 0.4%. The sequencing sample was made of T cells isolated from PBMCs. The receptors come from a human donor in good health. CDR3s include the opening cysteine and the closing phenylalanine or tryptophan. Rows may omit the clone size; those that give it use once, few, many or a size class.

clone_size: -
v_call: TRBV18
cdr3_aa: CASSRQGDGTGELFF

clone_size: -
v_call: TRBV6-5
cdr3_aa: CAIRAPPIGELFF

clone_size: -
v_call: TRBV7-2
cdr3_aa: CASSQQGHSYGYTF

clone_size: -
v_call: TRBV6-1
cdr3_aa: CASSKTSGSYTEQFF

clone_size: -
v_call: TRBV7-2
cdr3_aa: CASSLGHSTDTQYF

clone_size: -
v_call: TRBV7-2
cdr3_aa: CASSPGHTNTEAFF

clone_size: -
v_call: TRBV9
cdr3_aa: CASSASGTSEQYF

clone_size: -
v_call: TRBV6-1
cdr3_aa: CASSAEGNIQYF

clone_size: few
v_call: TRBV4-2
cdr3_aa: CASSQARTYTGELFF

clone_size: -
v_call: TRBV6-1
cdr3_aa: CASRDRGYTEAFF

clone_size: -
v_call: TRBV13
cdr3_aa: CASSQGWVNEQFF

clone_size: -
v_call: TRBV9
cdr3_aa: CASSLHRDRGEQYF

clone_size: -
v_call: TRBV18
cdr3_aa: CASSPGRDSAQNTEAFF

clone_size: -
v_call: TRBV6-5
cdr3_aa: CASSYSPGGLNEQFF

clone_size: -
v_call: TRBV9
cdr3_aa: CASRGLGTGGYGYTF

clone_size: -
v_call: TRBV2
cdr3_aa: CASSGQGNYEQYF

clone_size: -
v_call: TRBV11-2
cdr3_aa: CASSAIQDPAYEQYF

clone_size: few
v_call: TRBV2
cdr3_aa: CASSEDIGRVYQPQHF

clone_size: -
v_call: TRBV2
cdr3_aa: CASSYPLSSEAFF

clone_size: -
v_call: TRBV7-9
cdr3_aa: CASSLPLAPTDTQYF

clone_size: -
v_call: TRBV5-4
cdr3_aa: CASSLDGDRTTDTQYF

clone_size: -
v_call: TRBV4-3
cdr3_aa: CASSQARGTDTQYF

clone_size: -
v_call: TRBV27
cdr3_aa: CASSSTGSVQPQHF

clone_size: -
v_call: TRBV2
cdr3_aa: CASSVEGNQPQHF

clone_size: -
v_call: TRBV7-9
cdr3_aa: CASSLQGEASTGELFF

clone_size: -
v_call: TRBV27
cdr3_aa: CASSFTTSGSYEQYF

clone_size: -
v_call: TRBV4-1
cdr3_aa: CASSQDVGHEQYF

clone_size: once
v_call: TRBV27
cdr3_aa: CASSLRTDYEQYF